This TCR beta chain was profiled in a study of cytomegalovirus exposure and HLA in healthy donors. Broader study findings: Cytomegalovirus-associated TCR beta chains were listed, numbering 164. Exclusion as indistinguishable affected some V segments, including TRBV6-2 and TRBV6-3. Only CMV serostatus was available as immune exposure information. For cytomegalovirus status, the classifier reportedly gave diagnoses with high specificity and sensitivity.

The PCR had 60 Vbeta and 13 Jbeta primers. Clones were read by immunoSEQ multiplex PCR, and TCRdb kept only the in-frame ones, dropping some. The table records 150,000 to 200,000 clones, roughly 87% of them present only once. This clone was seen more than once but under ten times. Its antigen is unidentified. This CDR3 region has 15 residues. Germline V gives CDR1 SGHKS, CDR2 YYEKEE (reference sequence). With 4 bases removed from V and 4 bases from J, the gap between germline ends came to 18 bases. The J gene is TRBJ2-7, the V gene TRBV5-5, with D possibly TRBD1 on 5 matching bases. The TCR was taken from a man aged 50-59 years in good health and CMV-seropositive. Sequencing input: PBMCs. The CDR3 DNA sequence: TGTGCCAGCAGCCAGGGTAGGTTTGTCTCTTACGAGCAGTACTTC. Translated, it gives CASSQGRFVSYEQYF. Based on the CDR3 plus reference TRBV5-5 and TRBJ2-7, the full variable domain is DAGVTQSPTHLIKTRGQQVTLRCSPISGHKSVSWYQQVLGQGPQFIFQYYEKEERGRGNFPDRFSARQFPNYSSELNVNALLLGDSALYLCASSQGRFVSYEQYFGPGTRLTVT.